The 9 T cell receptor beta chains given below trace back to one sample, sequenced in a study of metastatic and nonmetastatic thyroid tumors. TCRdb called clones again from the PCR reads with MiXCR. The sample consists of 40,000 to 55,000 clones, 15% to 20% of them appearing once. None of the patients had undergone any treatment ahead of thyroid surgery. What was sequenced was blood. The receptor set was obtained from a female donor with papillary thyroid cancer or a benign thyroid nodule (not recorded which). Some clones in this sample may be carry-over from other donors' samples.

This clone was observed many times. J is TRBJ2-3 and V is TRBV11-2, with TRBD2 as a possible D gene (6 bases). Trimming removed 3 bases from V and 10 bases from J, with 14 bases in between. CDR1 and CDR2 from the germline V gene are SGHAT and FQNNGV. This CDR3 is 13 amino acids long. CDR3 protein: CASSFGTGLSQYF. The CDR3 nucleotides are TGTGCCAGCAGCTTTGGCACGGGACTCTCGCAGTATTTT.

This clone was counted between two and nine times. The chain couples TRBV18 to TRBJ1-2, with D unresolved. Germline assignment: CDR1 KGHSH and CDR2 LQKENI. Between the trimmed V and J ends, which lost 6 bases and 8 bases, there was a span of 22 bases. This CDR3 contains 15 residues. CDR3 DNA sequence: TGTGCCAGCTCCCGAGTTAACCCGACGGAATCGGGCTACACCTTC. Its protein product is CASSRVNPTESGYTF.

This sequence joins TRBV20-1 and TRBJ2-3, with TRBD2 matching over 11 bases. V was pared by 5 bases and J by 3 bases, with 1 base of the junction left unmatched. Germline V gene sequence: CDR1 DFQATT, CDR2 SNEGSKA (reference sequence). The CDR3 is made up of 13 amino acids. The chain's CDR3 is CSARTSGTDTQYF. The DNA of the CDR3 is TGCAGTGCTCGGACTAGCGGGACAGATACGCAGTATTTT.

Judged by abundance, this clone is medium-sized (0.01 to 0.1%). This chain links TRBV12-3 or TRBV12-4 with TRBJ2-7, with D possibly matching TRBD2 (5 bases). V lost 6 bases and J 3 bases, leaving 12 bases between the germline ends. The CDR3 covers 13 residues. CDR3 bases: TGTGCCAGCAGCCCGGGGTCTGTCTACGAGCAGTACTTC. It specifies CASSPGSVYEQYF.

The table lists this clone with many counts. V usage is TRBV20-1 and J usage is TRBJ2-7; D uncertain. This CDR3 spans 14 amino acids. With 1 base removed from V and 6 bases from J, the gap between germline ends came to 16 bases. Germline V CDR1 and CDR2: DFQATT, SNEGSKA (reference sequence). Here the CDR3 reads CSARGQTALGEQYF. The CDR3 region has the DNA TGCAGTGCTAGAGGTCAAACAGCCCTTGGCGAGCAGTACTTC.

This clone has a count of ten or more. This CDR3 reads CASSEEVAKNIQYF. As DNA, the CDR3 is TGCGCCAGCAGCGAGGAGGTCGCCAAAAACATTCAGTACTTC. The chain has TRBV5-1 and TRBJ2-4; D perhaps matches TRBD2 (5 bases). This CDR3 region has 14 residues. V lost 4 bases, J lost 1 base, and 9 bases lay in between. Germline assignment: CDR1 SGHRS and CDR2 YFSETQ. Drawing the rest from reference TRBV5-1 and TRBJ2-4, the complete variable domain is KAGVTQTPRYLIKTRGQQVTLSCSPISGHRSVSWYQQTPGQGLQFLFEYFSETQRNKGNFPGRFSGRQFSNSRSEMNVSTLELGDSALYLCASSEEVAKNIQYFGAGTRLSVL.

The sample holds many counts of this clone. The chain links TRBV4-1 to TRBJ1-3; TRBD1 matches 11 bases. The CDR3 is made up of 15 amino acids. Germline V gene sequence: CDR1 MGHRA, CDR2 YSYEKL. V lost 4 bases and J lost 3; bases outside the gene matches: 2. CDR3 amino acids: CASSPGTGGGNTIYF. The CDR3 nucleotides are TGCGCCAGCAGCCCAGGGACAGGGGGTGGAAACACCATATATTTT.

The gene calls are TRBV20-1 and TRBJ2-1; 8 bases are shared with TRBD2. The CDR3 consists of 13 residues. Per the germline V gene, CDR1 is DFQATT and CDR2 is SNEGSKA (reference sequence). V shed 6 bases and J 7 bases; nucleotides not matched to a gene: 8. The CDR3 loop is CSALPTSANEQFF. The CDR3 DNA follows: TGCAGTGCCCTCCCGACTAGCGCGAATGAGCAGTTCTTC.

This clone was seen ten or more times. CDR3 sequence: CASSFSTDTQYF. Here the CDR3 DNA reads TGTGCCAGCAGCTTTAGCACAGATACGCAGTATTTT. The V and J genes are TRBV7-9 and TRBJ2-3, with D uncertain. The CDR3 totals 12 residues. The ends were cut back, 3 bases at V and 0 bases at J, with 1 base in the middle. Germline V gene lookup returns CDR1 SEHNR and CDR2 FQNEAQ (reference sequence).